This TCR beta chain was identified during a study of cytomegalovirus exposure and HLA in healthy donors. Study details: In a later analysis, the roughly 120 validation repertoires were reported to have used the same platform as the 600 to 700 first-cohort repertoires.

Study findings and constraints: Associated with cytomegalovirus, according to the listing, were around 160 TCR beta chains. In vitro data verified a few CMV-associated chains as specific for CMV antigens.

On this clone itself: Antigen: not known.

Libraries were prepared by immunoSEQ multiplex PCR; TCRdb keeps only in-frame clonotypes and omits some of them. The table lists 150,000 to 200,000 clones, around four fifths of them singletons, with 2% to 2.5% in the top ten. Trimming removed 4 bases from V and 5 bases from J, with 10 bases in between. Germline V CDR1 and CDR2: SGHDT, YYEEEE. This CDR3 comprises 13 residues. The chain joins TRBV5-6 to TRBJ2-1; D gene ambiguous. Sequencing used PBMCs. This TCR derives from a man in his thirties or forties in good health and CMV-seropositive. The CDR3 sequence is CASSGLGHNEQFF. The CDR3 DNA follows: TGTGCCAGCAGCGGCCTAGGCCACAATGAGCAGTTCTTC.